Listed here are 9 T cell receptor beta chains from one sample, sequenced in a study of shared clonotypes between healthy human individuals. Profiled with immunoSEQ multiplex PCR; TCRdb holds only in-frame clones, not every one. Among some 500,000 clones, 70% to 80% were seen once, and the ten largest hold approximately 12%. The source material was PBMCs. The receptors here all came from a woman between 35 and 50 years old in good health. Some clones in this sample may be carry-over from other donors' samples.

On this clone: A read error may be the cause here, since a much bigger clone is one base away. The chain combines TRBV2 with TRBJ2-5; no reliable D call. Germline V gene lookup returns CDR1 SNHLY and CDR2 FYNNEI. CDR3 length equals 13 residues. The V and J ends lost 3 bases and 1 base respectively, with 6 bases between them. The CDR3 is CASSDNSQETQYF. In DNA form, the CDR3 reads TGTGCCAGCAGTGATAACAGCCAAGAGACCCAGTACTTC.

Of note for this clone: Other DNA sequences in this sample translate to the same CDR3. The genes are TRBV5-5 and TRBJ2-7; 11 bases fit TRBD2. Germline V gene lookup returns CDR1 SGHKS and CDR2 YYEKEE (reference sequence). The CDR3 length is 15 residues. Trimming took 1 base from V and 1 from J; bases not matched to a gene: 1. As DNA, the CDR3 is TGTGCCAGCAGCTTGAGACTAGCGGGATCCTACGAGCAGTACTTC. Translating it yields CASSLRLAGSYEQYF.

V and J are TRBV5-6 and TRBJ1-4; tentative D call: TRBD1 (6 bases). CDR1 and CDR2 from the germline V gene are SGHDT and YYEEEE. CDR3 length: 15 amino acids. V lost 4 bases to trimming and J lost 0 bases, with 10 bases between them. CDR3 in amino acids: CASSPTGSTNEKLFF. The CDR3 nucleotides read TGTGCCAGCAGCCCTACAGGGTCAACTAATGAAAAACTGTTTTTT.

CDR3 DNA sequence: TGTGCCAGCAGTCCCTCCTGGGGGCAGGCCGTTAATCAGCCCCAGCATTTT. Its protein is CASSPSWGQAVNQPQHF. The rearrangement joins TRBV28 to TRBJ1-5; D is perhaps TRBD1 (6 bases). The CDR3 is 17 residues long. The germline CDR1 and CDR2 sequences are MDHEN and SYDVKM. The V end lost 5 bases, the J end lost 4 bases, and 21 bases lay between the germline ends.

This clone was picked up many times. The J gene is TRBJ1-2, the V gene TRBV6-1; D gene ambiguous. Germline V gene lookup returns CDR1 MNHNS and CDR2 SASEGT. V lost 0 bases and J lost 5, with 7 bases in between. The CDR3 contains 13 residues. This CDR3 reads CASSEAGGYGYTF. The CDR3, as DNA: TGTGCCAGCAGTGAAGCGGGAGGGTATGGCTACACCTTC.

The chain joins TRBV18 to TRBJ2-7; 10 positions agree with TRBD1. Trimming removed 5 bases from V and 3 bases from J; junction bases left unmatched: 10. CDR1 is KGHSH, CDR2 LQKENI, per germline. The CDR3 runs to 16 residues. The CDR3 sequence: CASSRGTGAALYEQYF. The CDR3 nucleotides read TGTGCCAGCTCAAGAGGGACAGGGGCCGCCCTCTACGAGCAGTACTTC.

The genes are TRBV7-6 and TRBJ2-7, with D possibly being TRBD1 (6 bases). Trimming cost V 0 bases and J 7 bases, with 16 bases left between them. The germline CDR1 and CDR2 sequences are SGHVS and FNYEAQ. This CDR3 comprises 15 residues. CDR3 residues: CASSLASLQGREQYF. As DNA, the CDR3 is TGTGCCAGCAGCTTAGCGTCTCTCCAGGGGCGAGAGCAGTACTTC.

This clone was counted only a few times. The rearrangement uses TRBV7-2 and TRBJ2-3, with 11 nucleotides matching TRBD2. The trim removed 4 bases at V and 8 bases at J, leaving 5 bases unmatched. The CDR3 covers 14 residues. Germline values: CDR1 SGHTA, CDR2 FQGNSA. The DNA for the CDR3 is TGTGCCAGCAGCTATAGCGGGAGGGCCGGTACGCAGTATTTT. Translation gives CASSYSGRAGTQYF.

Worth noting for this clone: This likely traces to a read error, being one base from a far larger clone. The chain links TRBV29-1 to TRBJ2-5; perhaps D is TRBD1 or TRBD2 (5 bases each). The CDR3 contains 14 residues. The germline CDR1 and CDR2 sequences are SQVTM and ANQGSEA. The germline V and J ends were trimmed by 4 bases and 9 bases, with 21 bases remaining between them. In DNA, the CDR3 is TGCAGCGTTGGGGGCGGGCAGGTCGCGGAGGCCCAGTACTTC. Residues: CSVGGGQVAEAQYF.